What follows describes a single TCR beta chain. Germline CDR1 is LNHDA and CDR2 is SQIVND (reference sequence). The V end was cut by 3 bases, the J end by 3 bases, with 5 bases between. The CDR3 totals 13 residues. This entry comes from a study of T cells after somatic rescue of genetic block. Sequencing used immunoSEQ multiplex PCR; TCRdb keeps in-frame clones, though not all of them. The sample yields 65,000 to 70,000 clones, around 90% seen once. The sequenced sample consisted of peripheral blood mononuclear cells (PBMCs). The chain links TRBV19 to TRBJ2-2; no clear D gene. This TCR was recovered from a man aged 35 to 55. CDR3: CASSMTDTGELFF. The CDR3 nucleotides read TGTGCCAGTAGTATGACGGACACCGGGGAGCTGTTTTTT. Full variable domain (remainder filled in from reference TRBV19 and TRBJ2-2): DGGITQSPKYLFRKEGQNVTLSCEQNLNHDAMYWYRQDPGQGLRLIYYSQIVNDFQKGDIAEGYSVSREKKESFPLTVTSAQKNPTAFYLCASSMTDTGELFFGEGSRLTVL.